Below, 13 T cell receptor beta chains from the same sample are listed, as sequenced in a study of beta chain features in type 1 diabetes. Study conclusions and caveats: TCRB CDR3 length was moderately but significantly reduced in all four CD4+ subsets of Type 1 diabetes patients.

Antigens of these TCRs are unknown. Sequenced material consisted of expressed TCRB transcripts (all of the isolated RNA was reverse transcribed). Profiled with immunoSEQ multiplex PCR; TCRdb holds only in-frame clones, not every one. In the table there are approximately 240,000 clones, about a sixth of which are singletons. Sequences were obtained from naive CD4+ T cells from blood. The source of these receptors is a young man with type 1 diabetes.

This clone was counted only a few times. In nucleotides, the CDR3 is TGTGCCAGCAGTAAACAGACCCGGGGGTACGAGCAGTACTTC. Its protein is CASSKQTRGYEQYF. The chain is built from TRBV6-5 and TRBJ2-7; TRBD2 is a possible D gene (6 bases). The germline V gene has CDR1 MNHEY and CDR2 SVGAGI. CDR3 length: 14 amino acids. V was pared by 5 bases and J by 4 bases, with 15 bases between.

The chain uses TRBV5-6 and TRBJ2-5; D may be TRBD1 (6 bases). The germline CDR1 and CDR2 sequences are SGHDT and YYEEEE. Trimming took 6 bases from V and 2 from J, leaving 14 bases between them. The CDR3 contains 14 residues. The CDR3 loop reads CASTTGTLQETQYF. CDR3 bases: TGTGCCAGCACCACTGGGACACTACAAGAGACCCAGTACTTC.

The rearrangement links TRBV20-1 to TRBJ2-7, with D possibly TRBD2 on 6 matching bases. From germline, CDR1 is DFQATT and CDR2 SNEGSKA (reference sequence). CDR3 length: 11 residues. V was shortened by 6 bases and J by 6 bases, with 12 bases between the two germline ends. The CDR3 DNA follows: TGCAGTGCGGCAGCGCGGGGCGAGCAGTACTTC. This sequence encodes CSAAARGEQYF.

This clone was detected only a few times. The chain carries TRBV30 and TRBJ1-1; D remains ambiguous. CDR3 length: 13 amino acids. Germline V gives CDR1 GTSNPN, CDR2 SVGIG (reference sequence). Between the trimmed V and J ends, which lost 0 bases and 12 bases, there was a span of 17 bases. The CDR3 loop reads CAWSVKGALNPFF. The CDR3 DNA is TGTGCCTGGAGTGTTAAAGGAGCACTGAACCCTTTCTTT.

In its sample, this clone was seen a few times. This chain joins TRBV5-6 and TRBJ1-2; D may be TRBD1 (5 bases). Trimming took 4 bases from V and 7 from J, leaving 8 bases between them. The CDR3 extends over 11 amino acids. CDR1 and CDR2 (germline): SGHDT, YYEEEE. The CDR3 DNA reads as TGTGCCAGCAGCACGGGGGTTGGCTACACCTTC. Protein product: CASSTGVGYTF.

This clone was counted a few times. V and J are TRBV7-6 and TRBJ2-4, with D uncertain. The CDR3 is 13 residues long. Germline CDR1 reads SGHVS; CDR2 reads FNYEAQ. Trimming removed 1 base from V and 2 bases from J, with 3 bases in between. CDR3 in amino acids: CASSLGSKNIQYF. In nucleotides, the CDR3 is TGTGCCAGCAGCTTAGGGTCCAAAAACATTCAGTACTTC.

This clone was picked up a small number of times. In nucleotides, the CDR3 is TGCGCCAGCAGCCCCTTGTTCGGTCGGGATACGCAGTATTTT. Translated, it gives CASSPLFGRDTQYF. This chain joins TRBV4-1 and TRBJ2-3; D unclear. Germline V gene lookup returns CDR1 MGHRA and CDR2 YSYEKL. The length of the CDR3 is 14 residues. The germline V and J ends were trimmed by 4 bases and 6 bases, with 14 bases remaining between them.

This clone has a handful of counts. The V and J genes are TRBV2 and TRBJ2-3; D perhaps matches TRBD2 (5 bases). The germline V and J ends were trimmed by 6 bases and 6 bases, with 13 bases remaining between them. Germline CDR1 SNHLY, CDR2 FYNNEI. The CDR3 runs to 13 residues. The CDR3 region has the DNA TGTGCCAGCAGCAAATGGACTGGTGATACGCAGTATTTT. This encodes CASSKWTGDTQYF.

This chain uses TRBV7-9 with TRBJ2-7; weak D call: TRBD1 (7 bases). V was cut by 5 bases and J by 5 bases, with 16 bases left in between. CDR1 is SEHNR, CDR2 FQNEAQ, per germline (reference sequence). The CDR3 loop spans 14 amino acids. The CDR3 coding sequence is TGTGCCAGCAGCCCCCCAGGGGGGACCCACGAGCAGTACTTC. The encoded protein is CASSPPGGTHEQYF.

Written as DNA, the CDR3 is TGCGCCAGCAGCCTGACAGGGGCTAGCACAGATACGCAGTATTTT. Amino acids: CASSLTGASTDTQYF. V usage is TRBV4-1 and J usage is TRBJ2-3, with 8 positions matching TRBD1. J gave up 0 bases and V 4 bases, and 3 bases lay outside the gene matches. CDR1 MGHRA and CDR2 YSYEKL come from the germline V gene. The CDR3 spans 15 residues.

The V and J genes are TRBV5-4 and TRBJ2-3; D possibly corresponds to TRBD1 (5 bases). Trimming took 7 bases from V and 6 from J, leaving 15 bases between them. CDR1 SGHNT and CDR2 YYREEE come from the germline V gene (reference sequence). The CDR3 has 13 amino acids. DNA for the CDR3: TGTGCCAGCCGGGCAGGGTTGCCGGATACGCAGTATTTT. Its translation is CASRAGLPDTQYF. The full variable domain, with the rest looked up from reference TRBV5-4 and TRBJ2-3, is ETGVTQSPTHLIKTRGQQVTLRCSSQSGHNTVSWYQQALGQGPQFIFQYYREEENGRGNFPPRFSGLQFPNYSSELNVNALELDDSALYLCASRAGLPDTQYFGPGTRLTVL.

This chain uses TRBV7-2 with TRBJ1-2; the D gene is possibly TRBD1 (6 bases). The germline V gene has CDR1 SGHTA and CDR2 FQGNSA. There are 17 residues in the CDR3. V lost 4 bases and J lost 1, with 19 bases in between. CDR3 DNA sequence: TGTGCCAGCAGCTCTTATGGGACACCTGGTGTTAACTATGGCTACACCTTC. As protein: CASSSYGTPGVNYGYTF.

This clone appeared a few times. This sample also contains other DNA sequences that code for the same CDR3. The J gene is TRBJ2-2, the V gene TRBV10-3, with no clear D. Germline loops: CDR1 ENHRY, CDR2 SYGVKD. CDR3 length: 13 amino acids. Trimming removed 4 bases at V and 0 bases at J, with 3 bases between. The CDR3 DNA follows: TGTGCCATCAGTGGGGCGAACACCGGGGAGCTGTTTTTT. This codes for CAISGANTGELFF.